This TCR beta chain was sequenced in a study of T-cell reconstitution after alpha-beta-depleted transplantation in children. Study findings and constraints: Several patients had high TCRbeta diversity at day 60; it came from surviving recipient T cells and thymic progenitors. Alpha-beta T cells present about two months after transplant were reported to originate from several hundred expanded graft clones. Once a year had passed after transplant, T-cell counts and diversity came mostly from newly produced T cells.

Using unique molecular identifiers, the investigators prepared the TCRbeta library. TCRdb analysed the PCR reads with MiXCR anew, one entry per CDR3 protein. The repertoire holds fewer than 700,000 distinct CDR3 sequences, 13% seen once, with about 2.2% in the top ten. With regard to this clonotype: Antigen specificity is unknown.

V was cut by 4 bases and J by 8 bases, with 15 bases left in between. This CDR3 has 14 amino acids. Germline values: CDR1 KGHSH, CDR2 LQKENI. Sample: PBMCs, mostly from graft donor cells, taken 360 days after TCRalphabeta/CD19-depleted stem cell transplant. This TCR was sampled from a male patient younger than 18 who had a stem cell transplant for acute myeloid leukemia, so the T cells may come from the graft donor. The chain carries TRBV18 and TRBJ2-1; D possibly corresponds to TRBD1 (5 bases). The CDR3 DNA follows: TGTGCCAGCTCACGGGCAGGGCCTATTTATGAGCAGTTCTTC. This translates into CASSRAGPIYEQFF. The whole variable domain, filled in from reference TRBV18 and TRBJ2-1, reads NAGVMQNPRHLVRRRGQEARLRCSPMKGHSHVYWYRQLPEEGLKFMVYLQKENIIDESGMPKERFSAEFPKEGPSILRIQQVVRGDSAAYFCASSRAGPIYEQFFGPGTRLTVL.